What follows is one T cell receptor beta chain and its context. Antigen specificity is unknown. The data were obtained in a study of cytomegalovirus exposure and HLA in healthy donors. Study observations and caveats: Accounts indicate the classifier identified cytomegalovirus status with strong specificity and sensitivity.

CDR3 length: 16 residues. Trimming removed 5 bases from V and 4 bases from J; junction bases left unmatched: 14. CDR1 SGHAT and CDR2 FQNNGV come from the germline V gene. The donors were part of the validation cohort of roughly 110 subjects. That cohort was separate from the first cohort, which comprised 670 or so subjects. This table comes from immunoSEQ multiplex PCR, and its TCRdb copy is limited to in-frame clones, with some not included. Of 55,000 to 65,000 clones listed, roughly 92% were seen once; the top ten hold over 0.95%. This receptor was obtained from a man younger than 35 in good health and CMV-seronegative. The V call is TRBV11-2, the J call TRBJ2-7; 7 bases are a match to TRBD1. Sequenced: PBMCs. The CDR3 DNA is TGTGCCAGCAGCCATGAGGGGGCCCGTGTTTCGTACGAGCAGTACTTC. Encoded protein: CASSHEGARVSYEQYF.